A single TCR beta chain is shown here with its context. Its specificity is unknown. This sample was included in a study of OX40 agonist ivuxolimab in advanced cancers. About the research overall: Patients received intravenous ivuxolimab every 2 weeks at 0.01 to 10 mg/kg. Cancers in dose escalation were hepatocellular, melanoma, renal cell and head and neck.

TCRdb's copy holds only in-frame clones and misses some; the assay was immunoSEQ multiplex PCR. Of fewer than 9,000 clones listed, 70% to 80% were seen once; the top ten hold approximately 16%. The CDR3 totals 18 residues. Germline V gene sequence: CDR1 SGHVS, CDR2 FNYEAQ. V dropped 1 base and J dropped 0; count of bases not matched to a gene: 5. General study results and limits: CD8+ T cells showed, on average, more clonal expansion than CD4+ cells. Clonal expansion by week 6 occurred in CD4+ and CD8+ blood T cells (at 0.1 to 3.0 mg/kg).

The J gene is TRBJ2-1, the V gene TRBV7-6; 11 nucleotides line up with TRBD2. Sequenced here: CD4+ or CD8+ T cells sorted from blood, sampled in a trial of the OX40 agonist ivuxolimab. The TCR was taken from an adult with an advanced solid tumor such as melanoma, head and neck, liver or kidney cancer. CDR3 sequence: CASSLGLAGSSSYNEQFF. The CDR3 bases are TGTGCCAGCAGCTTAGGACTAGCGGGGTCTAGCTCCTACAATGAGCAGTTCTTC.